This T cell receptor beta chain was identified during a study of graft-versus-host responses after intestinal transplantation. General study findings and limits: GvH clones detected in recipient marrow included some appearing first in ileum or blood.

The J segment lost 7 bases and the V segment lost 10 bases, leaving 9 bases of the junction unmatched. CDR1 ENHRY and CDR2 SYGVKD come from the germline V gene. This CDR3 spans 14 amino acids. With respect to this clone: The antigen remains unidentified.

Sequenced by immunoSEQ multiplex PCR; TCRdb stores in-frame clones only, minus some. Here the sample spans some 120,000 clones, around 94% being singletons. The chain uses TRBV10-3 and TRBJ2-1; TRBD2 matches at 11 bases. The sequence was obtained from a human donor who was the organ donor for an intestinal transplant. This specimen was unstimulated CD4+ T cells sorted from spleen or lymph node cells, taken before transplant. CDR3 in amino acids: CATDPGLAENEQFF. The CDR3 DNA sequence: TGTGCCACCGATCCGGGACTAGCGGAGAATGAGCAGTTCTTC.